This passage covers 3 T cell receptor beta chains from one sample sequenced in a study of naive and memory T cell subsets. An equimolar mix of two oligonucleotides served as the beta constant-region primer for TRBC1 and TRBC2. TCRdb independently ran MiXCR on the UMI-ligation and nested PCR reads; one entry per CDR3 protein. The table includes about 90,000 distinct CDR3 sequences, 7% detected once. Sequencing was performed on central memory CD4+ T cells from blood. The receptors come from a human donor in good health.

This clonotype has only a few counts. The chain links TRBV12-3 or TRBV12-4 to TRBJ2-1, with D possibly matching TRBD2 (5 bases). There are 14 residues in the CDR3. V lost 5 bases, J lost 5 bases, and 13 bases lay in between. The CDR3: CASSPWTGNNEQFF. The CDR3 nucleotides read TGTGCCAGCAGTCCCTGGACCGGGAACAATGAGCAGTTCTTC.

In the case of this clonotype: One end of the junction is discordant with germline, which a read error may explain. The J gene is TRBJ1-1, the V gene TRBV5-1; 10 bases fit TRBD1. CDR1 and CDR2 (germline): SGHRS, YFSETQ. The CDR3 totals 15 residues. Here the CDR3 reads CASSHTGQGNAEAFF. CDR3 nucleotide sequence: TGCGCCAGCAGCCACACGGGACAGGGGAACGCTGAAGCTTTCTTT.

This clonotype was detected many times. The chain combines TRBV20-1 with TRBJ2-7; TRBD2 agrees at 11 bases. There are 14 residues in the CDR3. V was pared by 2 bases and J by 4 bases, with 4 bases of the junction left unmatched. Per germline, CDR1 DFQATT and CDR2 SNEGSKA (reference sequence). CDR3 sequence (DNA): TGCAGTGCTAGAAGTCCTAGCGGGAGGTACGAGCAGTACTTC. As protein: CSARSPSGRYEQYF.